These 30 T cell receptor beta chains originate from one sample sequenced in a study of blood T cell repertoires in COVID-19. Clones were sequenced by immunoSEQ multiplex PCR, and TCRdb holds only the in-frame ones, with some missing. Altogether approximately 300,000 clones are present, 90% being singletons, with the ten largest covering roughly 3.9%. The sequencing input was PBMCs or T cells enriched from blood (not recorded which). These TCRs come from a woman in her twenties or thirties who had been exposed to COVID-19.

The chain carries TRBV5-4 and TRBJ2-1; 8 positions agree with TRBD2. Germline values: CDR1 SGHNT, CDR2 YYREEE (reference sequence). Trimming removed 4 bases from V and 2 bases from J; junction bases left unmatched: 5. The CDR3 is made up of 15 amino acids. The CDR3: CASSVSGGAYNEQFF. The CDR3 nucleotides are TGTGCCAGCAGCGTCAGCGGGGGCGCCTACAATGAGCAGTTCTTC.

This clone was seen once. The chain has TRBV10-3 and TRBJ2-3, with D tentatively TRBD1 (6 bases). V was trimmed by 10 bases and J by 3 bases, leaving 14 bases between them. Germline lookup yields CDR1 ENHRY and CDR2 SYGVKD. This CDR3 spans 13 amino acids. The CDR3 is CATMGARTDTQYF. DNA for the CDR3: TGTGCCACCATGGGGGCGCGAACAGATACGCAGTATTTT.

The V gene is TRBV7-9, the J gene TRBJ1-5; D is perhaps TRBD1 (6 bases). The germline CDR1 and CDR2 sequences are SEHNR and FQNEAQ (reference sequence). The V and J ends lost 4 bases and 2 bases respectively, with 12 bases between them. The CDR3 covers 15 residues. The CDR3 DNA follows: TGTGCCAGCAGCTCTTATAAGGGGGGCAATCAGCCCCAGCATTTT. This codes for CASSSYKGGNQPQHF.

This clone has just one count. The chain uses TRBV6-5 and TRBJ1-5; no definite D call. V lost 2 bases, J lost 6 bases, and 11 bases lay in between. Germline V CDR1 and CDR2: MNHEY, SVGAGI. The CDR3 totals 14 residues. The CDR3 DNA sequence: TGTGCCAGCAGTTACACCCGAGGTGGTCAGCCCCAGCATTTT. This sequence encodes CASSYTRGGQPQHF.

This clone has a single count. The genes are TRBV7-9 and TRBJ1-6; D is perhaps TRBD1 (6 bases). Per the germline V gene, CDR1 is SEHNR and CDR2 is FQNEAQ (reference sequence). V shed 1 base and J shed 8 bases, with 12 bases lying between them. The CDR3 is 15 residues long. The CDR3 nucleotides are TGTGCCAGCAGCTTAGGAGGGCAGGGGTATTCACCCCTCCACTTT. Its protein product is CASSLGGQGYSPLHF.

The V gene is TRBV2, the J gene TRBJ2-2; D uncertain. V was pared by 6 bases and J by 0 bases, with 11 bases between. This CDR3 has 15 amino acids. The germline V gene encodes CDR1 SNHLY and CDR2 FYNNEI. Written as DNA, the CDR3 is TGTGCCAGCAGGGCCGCAGTGCCGAACACCGGGGAGCTGTTTTTT. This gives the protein CASRAAVPNTGELFF.

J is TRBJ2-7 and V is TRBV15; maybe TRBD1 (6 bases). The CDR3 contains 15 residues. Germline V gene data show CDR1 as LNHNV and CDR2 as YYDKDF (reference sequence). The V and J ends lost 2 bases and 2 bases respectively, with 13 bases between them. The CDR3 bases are TGTGCCACCAGCAGATCCACAGGGCAAGCCTACGAGCAGTACTTC. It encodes CATSRSTGQAYEQYF. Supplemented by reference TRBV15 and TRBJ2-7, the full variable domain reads DAMVIQNPRYQVTQFGKPVTLSCSQTLNHNVMYWYQQKSSQAPKLLFHYYDKDFNNEADTPDNFQSRRPNTSFCFLDIRSPGLGDTAMYLCATSRSTGQAYEQYFGPGTRLTVT.

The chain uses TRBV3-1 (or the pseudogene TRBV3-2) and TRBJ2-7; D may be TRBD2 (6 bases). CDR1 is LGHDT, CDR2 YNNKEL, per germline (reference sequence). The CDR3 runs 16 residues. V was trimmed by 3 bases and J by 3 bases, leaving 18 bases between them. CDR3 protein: CASSHISSGLYYEQYF. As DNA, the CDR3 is TGTGCCAGCAGCCATATTTCAAGCGGGCTGTACTACGAGCAGTACTTC.

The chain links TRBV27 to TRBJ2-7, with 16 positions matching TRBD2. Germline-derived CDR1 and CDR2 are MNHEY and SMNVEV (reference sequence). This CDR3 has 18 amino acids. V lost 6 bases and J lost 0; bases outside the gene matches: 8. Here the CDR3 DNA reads TGTGCCAGCAGACTCGGGACTAGCGGGGGGGGACGCTCCTACGAGCAGTACTTC. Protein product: CASRLGTSGGGRSYEQYF.

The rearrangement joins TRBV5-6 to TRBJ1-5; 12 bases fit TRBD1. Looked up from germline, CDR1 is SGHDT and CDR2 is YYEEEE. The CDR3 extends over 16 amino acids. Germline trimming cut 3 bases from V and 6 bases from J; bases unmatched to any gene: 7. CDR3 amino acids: CASSYRPGQGAQPQHF. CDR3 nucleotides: TGTGCCAGCAGCTACCGGCCGGGACAGGGGGCTCAGCCCCAGCATTTT.

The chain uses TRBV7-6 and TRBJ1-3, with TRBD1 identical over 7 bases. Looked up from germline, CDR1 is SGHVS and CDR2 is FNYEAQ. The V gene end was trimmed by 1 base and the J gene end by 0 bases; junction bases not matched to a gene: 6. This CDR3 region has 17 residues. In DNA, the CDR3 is TGTGCCAGCAGCTTAGGAGGGGGCGGTCCCTCTGGAAACACCATATATTTT. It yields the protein CASSLGGGGPSGNTIYF.

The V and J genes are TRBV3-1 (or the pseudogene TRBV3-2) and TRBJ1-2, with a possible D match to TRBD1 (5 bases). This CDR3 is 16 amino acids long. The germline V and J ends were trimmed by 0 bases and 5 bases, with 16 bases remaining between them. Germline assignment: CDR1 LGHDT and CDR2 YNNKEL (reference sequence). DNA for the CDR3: TGTGCCAGCAGCCAAGATTATCGGCCAGGGAGGTATGGCTACACCTTC. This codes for CASSQDYRPGRYGYTF.

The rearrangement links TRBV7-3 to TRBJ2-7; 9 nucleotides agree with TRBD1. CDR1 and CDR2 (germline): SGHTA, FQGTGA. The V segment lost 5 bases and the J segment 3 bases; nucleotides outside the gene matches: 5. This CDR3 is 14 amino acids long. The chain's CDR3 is CASSPTGGGYEQYF. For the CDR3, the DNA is TGTGCCAGCAGCCCGACAGGGGGAGGCTACGAGCAGTACTTC.

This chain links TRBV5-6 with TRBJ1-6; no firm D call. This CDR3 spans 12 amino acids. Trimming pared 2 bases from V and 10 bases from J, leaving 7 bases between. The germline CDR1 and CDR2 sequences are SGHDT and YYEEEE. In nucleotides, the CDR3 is TGTGCCAGCAGCTTAGAGTTCTCACCCCTCCACTTT. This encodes CASSLEFSPLHF. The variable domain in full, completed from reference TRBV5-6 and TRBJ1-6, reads DAGVTQSPTHLIKTRGQQVTLRCSPKSGHDTVSWYQQALGQGPQFIFQYYEEEERQRGNFPDRFSGHQFPNYSSELNVNALLLGDSALYLCASSLEFSPLHFGNGTRLTVT.

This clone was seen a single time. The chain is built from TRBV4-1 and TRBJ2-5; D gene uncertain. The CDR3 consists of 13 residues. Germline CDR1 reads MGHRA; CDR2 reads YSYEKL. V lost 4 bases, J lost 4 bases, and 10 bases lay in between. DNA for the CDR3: TGCGCCAGCAGCCTTCGAGTACGAGAGACCCAGTACTTC. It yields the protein CASSLRVRETQYF.

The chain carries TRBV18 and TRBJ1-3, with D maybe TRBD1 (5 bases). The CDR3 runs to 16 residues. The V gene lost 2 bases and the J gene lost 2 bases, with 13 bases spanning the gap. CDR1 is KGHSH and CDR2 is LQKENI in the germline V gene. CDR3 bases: TGTGCCAGCTCACCAAGGGGCGGGGCGCCTGGAAACACCATATATTTT. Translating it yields CASSPRGGAPGNTIYF.

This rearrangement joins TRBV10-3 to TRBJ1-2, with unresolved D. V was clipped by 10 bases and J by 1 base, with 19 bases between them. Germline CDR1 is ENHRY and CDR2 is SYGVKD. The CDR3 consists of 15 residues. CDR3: CATNGGTTVNYGYTF. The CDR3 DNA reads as TGTGCCACCAACGGAGGAACAACAGTTAACTATGGCTACACCTTC.

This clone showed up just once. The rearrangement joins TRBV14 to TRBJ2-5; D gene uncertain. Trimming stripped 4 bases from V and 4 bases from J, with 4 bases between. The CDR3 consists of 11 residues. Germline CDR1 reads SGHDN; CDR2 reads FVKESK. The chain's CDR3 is CASSLRETQYF. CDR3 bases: TGTGCCAGCAGCCTCCGAGAGACCCAGTACTTC.

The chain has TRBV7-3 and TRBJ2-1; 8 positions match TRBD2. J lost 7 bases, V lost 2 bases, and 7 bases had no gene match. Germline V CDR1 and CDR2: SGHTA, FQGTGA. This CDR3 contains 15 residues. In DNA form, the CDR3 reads TGTGCCAGCAGCTTAGCGGCGGGGGGATTTAATGAGCAGTTCTTC. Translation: CASSLAAGGFNEQFF.

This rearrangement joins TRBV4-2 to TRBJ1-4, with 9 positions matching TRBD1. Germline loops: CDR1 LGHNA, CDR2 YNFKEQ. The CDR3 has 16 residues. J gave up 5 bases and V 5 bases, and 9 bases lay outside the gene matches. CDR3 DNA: TGTGCCAGCAGCGGGGGGACAGGGAAGGAGAATGAAAAACTGTTTTTT. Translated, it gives CASSGGTGKENEKLFF.

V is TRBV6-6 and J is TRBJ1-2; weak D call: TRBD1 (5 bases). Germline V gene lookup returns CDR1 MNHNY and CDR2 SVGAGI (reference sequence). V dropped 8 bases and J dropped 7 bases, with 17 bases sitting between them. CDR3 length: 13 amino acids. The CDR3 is CASSLMAGPGYTF. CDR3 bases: TGTGCCAGCTCACTCATGGCAGGGCCTGGCTACACCTTC.

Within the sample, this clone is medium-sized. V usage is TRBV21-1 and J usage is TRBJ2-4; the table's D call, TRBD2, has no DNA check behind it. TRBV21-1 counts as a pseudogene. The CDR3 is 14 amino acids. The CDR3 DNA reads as TGTGCCAGCAGCAAAGGCGGAGTCCAGAACATTCAGTACTTC. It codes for CASSKGGVQNIQYF.

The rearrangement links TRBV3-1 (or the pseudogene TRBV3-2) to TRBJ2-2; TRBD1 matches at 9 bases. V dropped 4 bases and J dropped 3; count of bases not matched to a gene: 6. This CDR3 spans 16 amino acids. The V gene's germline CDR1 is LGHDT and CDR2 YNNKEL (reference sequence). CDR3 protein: CASSLWDRADTGELFF. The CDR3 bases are TGTGCCAGCAGCCTTTGGGACAGGGCTGACACCGGGGAGCTGTTTTTT.

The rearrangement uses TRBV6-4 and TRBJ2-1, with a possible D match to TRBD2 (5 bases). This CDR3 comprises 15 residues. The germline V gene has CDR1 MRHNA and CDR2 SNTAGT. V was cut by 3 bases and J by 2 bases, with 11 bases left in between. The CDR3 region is CASSEDTGTYNEQFF. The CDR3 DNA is TGTGCCAGCAGTGAAGATACGGGGACCTACAATGAGCAGTTCTTC.

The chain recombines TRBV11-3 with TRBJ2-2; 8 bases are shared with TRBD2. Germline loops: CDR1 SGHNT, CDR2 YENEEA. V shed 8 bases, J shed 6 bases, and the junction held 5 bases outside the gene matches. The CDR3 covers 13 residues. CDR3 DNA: TGTGCCAGCGGACGGGGGGGCGCCGGGGAGCTGTTTTTT. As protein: CASGRGGAGELFF.

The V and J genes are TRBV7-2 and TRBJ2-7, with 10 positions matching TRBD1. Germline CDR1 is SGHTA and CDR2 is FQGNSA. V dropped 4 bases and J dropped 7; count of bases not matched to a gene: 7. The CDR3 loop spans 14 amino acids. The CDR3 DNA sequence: TGTGCCAGCAGCTACGACAGGGGGCTCGGGGAGCAGTACTTC. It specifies CASSYDRGLGEQYF.

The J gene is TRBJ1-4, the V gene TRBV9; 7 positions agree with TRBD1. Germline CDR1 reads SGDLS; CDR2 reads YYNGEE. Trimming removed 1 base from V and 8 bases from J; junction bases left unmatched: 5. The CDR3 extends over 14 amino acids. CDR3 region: CASSVTGAGEKLFF. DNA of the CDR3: TGTGCCAGCAGCGTAACAGGGGCTGGGGAAAAACTGTTTTTT.

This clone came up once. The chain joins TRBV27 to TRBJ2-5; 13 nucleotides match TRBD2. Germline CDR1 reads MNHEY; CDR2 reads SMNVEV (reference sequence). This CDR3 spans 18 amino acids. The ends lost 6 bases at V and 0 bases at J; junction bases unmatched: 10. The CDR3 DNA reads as TGTGCCAGCAGCACCCTACTAGCGGGGGGGCCCAACCAAGAGACCCAGTACTTC. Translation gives CASSTLLAGGPNQETQYF.

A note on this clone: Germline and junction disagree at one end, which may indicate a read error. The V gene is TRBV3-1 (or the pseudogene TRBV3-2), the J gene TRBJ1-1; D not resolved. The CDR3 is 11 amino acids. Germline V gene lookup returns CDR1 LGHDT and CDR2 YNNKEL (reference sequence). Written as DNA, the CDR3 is TGTGCCAGCAGCCAAGTTCAGAGGTTGATTTTT. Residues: CASSQVQRLIF.

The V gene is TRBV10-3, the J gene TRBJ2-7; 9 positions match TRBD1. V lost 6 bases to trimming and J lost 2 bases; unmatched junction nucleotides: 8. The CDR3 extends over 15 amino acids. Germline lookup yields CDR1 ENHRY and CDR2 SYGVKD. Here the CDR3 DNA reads TGTGCCATCAGCGGGGGACAGGGAACCACCTACGAGCAGTACTTC. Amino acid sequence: CAISGGQGTTYEQYF.